This TCR beta chain was obtained from a study of T cell clones after liver transplantation. Findings and limits, study-wide: A larger donor-reactive than third-party decline suggested partial antigen-specific deletion.

The germline V gene has CDR1 SGHRS and CDR2 YFSETQ. Trimming shortened V by 4 bases and J by 0 bases, and 11 bases separated the two germline ends. The CDR3 extends over 15 amino acids. Only in-frame clones appear in the TCRdb table, and some are missing; sequencing was by immunoSEQ multiplex PCR. The table shows about 120,000 clones, with approximately 90% occurring only once. Notes on this clone: The antigen is undetermined.

The receptor was isolated from a human patient who received a liver transplant. Some T cells may have originated in the graft donor. The chain has TRBV5-1 and TRBJ2-1, with TRBD1 as a possible D gene (5 bases). This sample comprised CD4+ T cells from blood, obtained 12 months after liver transplant. CDR3: CASSPEGDSYNEQFF. The CDR3 DNA reads TGCGCCAGCAGCCCAGAAGGGGACTCCTACAATGAGCAGTTCTTC.